The 24 T cell receptor beta chains in this list originate from one sample, sequenced in a study of blood T cell repertoires in COVID-19 (dated by TCRdb to the early 2020s). Libraries were constructed by the immunoSEQ multiplex PCR assay. TCRdb took over this immuneACCESS table, retaining in-frame rearrangements with V and J assigned. Such tables are incomplete; in checked studies, under half of the missing clones stem from an unresolved V gene, and the remainder is unexplained. A total of 20,000 to 25,000 clones appear in this sample, about 90% of them only once. The ten most abundant clones make up about 3.1% of the sample. The material sequenced was peripheral blood. The receptors stem from an older woman with active COVID-19.

The chain carries TRBV27 and TRBJ2-3, with a tentative D call TRBD2 (6 bases). Germline V gene lookup returns CDR1 MNHEY and CDR2 SMNVEV (reference sequence). Deletions cut 7 bases from V and 3 bases from J, with 17 bases between. The CDR3 extends over 15 amino acids. In DNA form, the CDR3 reads TGTGCCAGCACCCCCATAGCGGCCGGTACAGATACGCAGTATTTT. Its translation is CASTPIAAGTDTQYF.

J is TRBJ1-1 and V is TRBV19, with 7 positions matching TRBD1. This CDR3 spans 13 amino acids. After removal of 6 bases from V and 6 bases from J, the junction contained 7 bases not matched to a gene. CDR1 LNHDA and CDR2 SQIVND come from the germline V gene (reference sequence). CDR3 residues: CASRLKGAAEAFF. CDR3 DNA: TGTGCCAGTAGGTTAAAGGGGGCCGCTGAAGCTTTCTTT. The full variable domain, in which reference TRBV19 and TRBJ1-1 provide the parts outside the CDR3, is DGGITQSPKYLFRKEGQNVTLSCEQNLNHDAMYWYRQDPGQGLRLIYYSQIVNDFQKGDIAEGYSVSREKKESFPLTVTSAQKNPTAFYLCASRLKGAAEAFFGQGTRLTVV.

The chain is built from TRBV5-1 and TRBJ2-1, with 9 positions matching TRBD2. The CDR3 is 16 residues long. CDR1 SGHRS and CDR2 YFSETQ come from the germline V gene. V lost 1 base to trimming and J lost 6 bases; unmatched junction nucleotides: 8. DNA for the CDR3: TGCGCCAGCAGCTTGAATTGGGGACTAGCCTTCAATGAGCAGTTCTTC. It yields the protein CASSLNWGLAFNEQFF. The full variable domain, with the rest looked up from reference TRBV5-1 and TRBJ2-1, is KAGVTQTPRYLIKTRGQQVTLSCSPISGHRSVSWYQQTPGQGLQFLFEYFSETQRNKGNFPGRFSGRQFSNSRSEMNVSTLELGDSALYLCASSLNWGLAFNEQFFGPGTRLTVL.

This rearrangement joins TRBV11-3 to TRBJ2-7; 8 nucleotides agree with TRBD1. The V gene end was trimmed by 5 bases and the J gene end by 1 base; junction bases not matched to a gene: 4. This CDR3 has 14 amino acids. Germline CDR1 reads SGHNT; CDR2 reads YENEEA. The CDR3 spells CASSPRDRSYEQYF. The CDR3 region has the DNA TGTGCCAGCAGCCCCCGGGACAGGTCCTACGAGCAGTACTTC.

V gene TRBV21-1 combines with J gene TRBJ2-7; TRBD2, the D gene given by the table, was not confirmed from the DNA. TRBV21-1 is a listed pseudogene. This CDR3 contains 19 residues. The CDR3 DNA reads TGTGCCAGCATCGAAGGGACTAGCGGTACACTTCCTAACTCCTACGAGCAGTACTTC. It specifies CASIEGTSGTLPNSYEQYF.

For the CDR3, the DNA is TGTGCCAGCAGCTCTCACCCGACTAGCGGGGCCTACGAGCAGTACTTC. The encoded protein is CASSSHPTSGAYEQYF. V gene TRBV7-2 combines with J gene TRBJ2-7; 11 bases agree with TRBD2. The CDR3 is 16 residues long. Germline V gene lookup returns CDR1 SGHTA and CDR2 FQGNSA. The junction had 7 bases not matched to a gene; V was cut back by 4 bases and J by 2 bases.

The chain joins TRBV19 to TRBJ2-1; a possible D gene is TRBD2 (6 bases). Trimming took off 7 bases at V and 0 bases at J, with 13 bases between the two ends. The CDR3 consists of 15 residues. Germline lookup yields CDR1 LNHDA and CDR2 SQIVND (reference sequence). In nucleotides, the CDR3 is TGTGCCAGTACCATTGGGCGGGGCTCCTACAATGAGCAGTTCTTC. Encoded protein: CASTIGRGSYNEQFF.

This clone was seen a few times. CDR3 bases: TGTGCCAGCAGCCCCCTAGGACCGGGGAACGAGCAGTACTTC. It yields the protein CASSPLGPGNEQYF. The genes are TRBV14 and TRBJ2-7; tentative D call: TRBD2 (5 bases). V was pared by 4 bases and J by 5 bases, with 15 bases between. The germline V gene has CDR1 SGHDN and CDR2 FVKESK. The CDR3 extends over 14 amino acids.

V is TRBV6-4 and J is TRBJ1-5, with TRBD1 matching over 8 bases. V shed 6 bases and J 5 bases; nucleotides not matched to a gene: 6. The CDR3 contains 14 residues. Per germline, CDR1 MRHNA and CDR2 SNTAGT. For the CDR3, the DNA is TGTGCCAGCAGCCCACAGGGGGGAGATCAGCCCCAGCATTTT. Its protein is CASSPQGGDQPQHF.

CDR3 protein: CASSQGGQGAREGRYEQYF. CDR3 in DNA: TGCGCCAGCAGCCAAGGAGGACAGGGGGCGAGGGAGGGCCGCTACGAGCAGTACTTC. V gene TRBV4-1 combines with J gene TRBJ2-7; the match to TRBD1 covers 11 bases. The trim removed 1 base at V and 3 bases at J, leaving 14 bases unmatched. CDR1 is MGHRA and CDR2 is YSYEKL in the germline V gene. The CDR3 runs to 19 residues.

The CDR3: CASSIQGRRSLEQFF. Written as DNA, the CDR3 is TGTGCCAGCAGCATTCAGGGGCGGAGGAGTCTTGAGCAGTTCTTC. The rearrangement joins TRBV5-6 to TRBJ2-1; D may be TRBD1 (6 bases). Trimming left V 4 bases short and J 9 bases short, with 20 bases between. Germline values: CDR1 SGHDT, CDR2 YYEEEE. The CDR3 totals 15 residues. Full variable domain (outside the CDR3, taken from reference TRBV5-6 and TRBJ2-1): DAGVTQSPTHLIKTRGQQVTLRCSPKSGHDTVSWYQQALGQGPQFIFQYYEEEERQRGNFPDRFSGHQFPNYSSELNVNALLLGDSALYLCASSIQGRRSLEQFFGPGTRLTVL.

The chain couples TRBV9 to TRBJ1-2, with TRBD1 matching 12 bases. The V gene end was trimmed by 4 bases and the J gene end by 8 bases; junction bases not matched to a gene: 9. The germline CDR1 and CDR2 sequences are SGDLS and YYNGEE. This CDR3 contains 15 residues. The CDR3 bases are TGTGCCAGCAGCACTCTCCGGGACAGGGGGCAAGGCTACACCTTC. Protein product: CASSTLRDRGQGYTF.

The chain combines TRBV29-1 with TRBJ2-3; possibly TRBD1 for D (6 bases). The V end was cut by 3 bases, the J end by 4 bases, with 8 bases between. The CDR3 is 12 residues long. Germline assignment: CDR1 SQVTM and CDR2 ANQGSEA. The CDR3 spells CSVDPGADTQYF. CDR3 in DNA: TGCAGCGTTGATCCAGGGGCAGATACGCAGTATTTT.

The J gene is TRBJ2-7, the V gene TRBV13; 9 bases map to TRBD1. Losses at the gene ends were 6 bases for V and 4 bases for J; bases not matched to a gene: 7. Germline V CDR1 and CDR2: PRHDT, FYEKMQ (reference sequence). The CDR3 has 14 amino acids. The CDR3 loop is CASRIGTGLYEQYF. The DNA of the CDR3 is TGTGCCAGCAGGATCGGGACAGGGCTGTACGAGCAGTACTTC.

The chain is built from TRBV27 and TRBJ2-1, with D tentatively TRBD2 (6 bases). V dropped 3 bases and J dropped 7 bases, with 19 bases sitting between them. From germline, CDR1 is MNHEY and CDR2 SMNVEV (reference sequence). The CDR3 is 16 residues long. The CDR3: CASSFIQTGVRNEQFF. CDR3 bases: TGTGCCAGCAGTTTCATACAGACGGGGGTCAGGAATGAGCAGTTCTTC.

The genes are TRBV12-3 or TRBV12-4 and TRBJ2-7, with unresolved D. This CDR3 has 13 amino acids. Trimming shortened V by 1 base and J by 4 bases, and 8 bases separated the two germline ends. Here the CDR3 reads CASSLGARYEQYF. CDR3 in DNA: TGTGCCAGCAGTTTAGGCGCTAGGTACGAGCAGTACTTC.

Only one count was recorded for this clone. This sequence joins TRBV7-8 and TRBJ2-5; 13 nucleotides agree with TRBD2. Trimming removed 1 base from V and 5 bases from J; junction bases left unmatched: 7. CDR1 is SGHVS and CDR2 is FQNEAQ in the germline V gene. The CDR3 has 17 amino acids. CDR3 amino acids: CASSLELAGGPEETQYF. CDR3 DNA sequence: TGTGCCAGCAGCTTAGAACTAGCGGGAGGGCCTGAGGAGACCCAGTACTTC.

The rearrangement uses TRBV27 and TRBJ2-1; a weak D match, TRBD1 (8 bases). The CDR3 is 15 amino acids. CDR1 and CDR2 (germline): MNHEY, SMNVEV (reference sequence). Trimming took 6 bases from V and 3 from J, leaving 15 bases between them. The chain's CDR3 is CASSHRGGYYNEQFF. In nucleotides, the CDR3 is TGTGCCAGCAGCCACAGGGGGGGATACTACAATGAGCAGTTCTTC.

This clone was detected only once. The V and J genes are TRBV12-3 or TRBV12-4 and TRBJ1-1, with TRBD1 as a possible D gene (6 bases). Trimming removed 2 bases at V and 5 bases at J, with 9 bases between. The CDR3 is 13 amino acids. For the CDR3, the DNA is TGTGCCAGCAGTTTAAAGGGGGTGACTGAAGCTTTCTTT. This sequence encodes CASSLKGVTEAFF.

The chain is built from TRBV25-1 and TRBJ1-1; D not certain. This CDR3 is 14 amino acids long. The germline V gene has CDR1 MGHDK and CDR2 SYGVNS. The germline V and J ends were trimmed by 5 bases and 4 bases, with 14 bases remaining between them. CDR3 in DNA: TGTGCCAGCAGTTCCAATGCCAAGAGCACTGAAGCTTTCTTT. It specifies CASSSNAKSTEAFF. The full variable domain, with the rest looked up from reference TRBV25-1 and TRBJ1-1, is EADIYQTPRYLVIGTGKKITLECSQTMGHDKMYWYQQDPGMELHLIHYSYGVNSTEKGDLSSESTVSRIRTEHFPLTLESARPSHTSQYLCASSSNAKSTEAFFGQGTRLTVV.

The chain couples TRBV6-1 to TRBJ1-3; D unclear. The CDR3 totals 16 residues. V lost 1 base to trimming and J lost 0 bases, with 10 bases between them. Germline loops: CDR1 MNHNS, CDR2 SASEGT. The CDR3 sequence: CASSEDPLGSGNTIYF. In DNA, the CDR3 is TGTGCCAGCAGTGAAGATCCACTCGGCTCTGGAAACACCATATATTTT.

The chain uses TRBV15 and TRBJ2-1; D perhaps matches TRBD1 (6 bases). Germline V lookup: CDR1 LNHNV, CDR2 YYDKDF (reference sequence). Trimming cost V 4 bases and J 4 bases, with 17 bases left between them. The CDR3 covers 16 residues. CDR3 in amino acids: CATSNPAGQRYNEQFF. The DNA of the CDR3 is TGTGCCACCAGCAACCCCGCCGGACAGCGGTACAATGAGCAGTTCTTC.

V gene TRBV30 combines with J gene TRBJ2-3; 7 bases fit TRBD2. This CDR3 has 15 amino acids. Looked up from germline, CDR1 is GTSNPN and CDR2 is SVGIG (reference sequence). J was trimmed by 3 bases and V by 3 bases; bases with no gene match: 9. The CDR3 is CAWRRGGSSTDTQYF. Here the CDR3 DNA reads TGTGCCTGGAGAAGGGGCGGGAGCTCAACAGATACGCAGTATTTT.

The J gene is TRBJ1-6, the V gene TRBV10-3; possible D gene TRBD1, 5 bases. CDR3 length: 15 residues. The germline V gene has CDR1 ENHRY and CDR2 SYGVKD. Deletions cut 0 bases from V and 10 bases from J, with 13 bases between. In nucleotides, the CDR3 is TGTGCCATCAGTGAGTCGAAACCGGGGGACTCACCCCTCCACTTT. This codes for CAISESKPGDSPLHF.